What follows is one T cell receptor (beta chain) and its context. Its antigen is unidentified. The data belong to a study of cytomegalovirus exposure and HLA in healthy donors. Across the study: Previous work identified roughly 120 million unique TCR beta sequences from around 170 million T cells. Study findings and constraints: Versus the approximately 700-donor mean, an Asian-associated ancestry cluster reportedly showed fewer N-insertions in a later analysis. Using a false discovery rate of 0.05, a later analysis showed that roughly 16,000 TCR beta sequences were associated with HLA alleles. The listing of 150 to 200 TCR beta chains classed them as cytomegalovirus-associated.

60 Vbeta and 13 Jbeta primers were used in PCR. This table comes from immunoSEQ multiplex PCR, and its TCRdb copy is limited to in-frame clones, with some not included. The sample lists 200,000 to 250,000 clones; approximately 82% were seen once. The source material was PBMCs. The source of this sequence is a woman in her thirties or forties in good health and CMV-seronegative.

The DNA of the CDR3 is TGTGCCAGCGCGGGGGATAACAATGAGCAGTTCTTC. Its protein is CASAGDNNEQFF. This sequence joins TRBV6-4 and TRBJ2-1, with TRBD2 identical over 7 bases. The V gene end was trimmed by 8 bases and the J gene end by 5 bases; junction bases not matched to a gene: 3. The CDR3 is 12 residues long. CDR1 MRHNA and CDR2 SNTAGT come from the germline V gene.